The 11 T cell receptor beta chains given below trace back to one sample, sequenced in a study of T cell repertoires in cytomegalovirus infection. TCRdb reanalysed the reads using MiXCR and keeps one entry per CDR3 protein. The repertoire holds 650,000 to 850,000 distinct CDR3 sequences, with 25% to 30% as singletons. No antigens are known for them. The sample in question was cultured CD8+ T cells from PBMCs, obtained from culture after CMV antigen stimulation. These receptor sequences come from a human donor in good health (CMV status not recorded). Some clones in this sample may be carry-over from other donors' samples.

This clonotype has just a few counts. The chain is built from TRBV25-1 and TRBJ1-2; 7 bases are shared with TRBD1. The trim removed 5 bases at V and 5 bases at J, leaving 8 bases unmatched. CDR1 and CDR2 (germline): MGHDK, SYGVNS. The CDR3 is 14 residues long. This chain's CDR3 is CASSPTGMIYGYTF. CDR3 DNA: TGTGCCAGCAGTCCGACAGGGATGATATATGGCTACACCTTC.

Remarks on this clonotype: A read error may explain this, as a much larger clone is one base away. This chain joins TRBV7-9 and TRBJ2-1; 7 bases fit TRBD2. This CDR3 has 15 residues. Losses at the gene ends were 3 bases for V and 4 bases for J; bases not matched to a gene: 6. CDR1 and CDR2 (germline): SEHNR, FQNEAQ (reference sequence). CDR3 amino acids: CASSLERGQYNEQFF. CDR3 nucleotide sequence: TGTGCCAGCAGCTTGGAGCGGGGCCAATACAATGAGCAGTTCTTC.

Only a few counts were recorded for this clonotype. The rearrangement links TRBV19 to TRBJ1-6; 8 bases align to TRBD1. The CDR3 is 15 amino acids. With 5 bases clipped from V and 9 bases from J, the junction kept 9 bases outside the gene matches. In germline, CDR1 is LNHDA, CDR2 SQIVND (reference sequence). The CDR3 nucleotides read TGTGCCAGTAGTTACCGGGACAGGAGCATTTCACCCCTCCACTTT. Amino acid sequence: CASSYRDRSISPLHF.

This clonotype was found a few times. The chain links TRBV27 to TRBJ2-2; D remains ambiguous. In germline, CDR1 is MNHEY, CDR2 SMNVEV (reference sequence). The CDR3 sequence is 11 residues long. With 3 bases removed from V and 7 bases from J, the gap between germline ends came to 3 bases. CDR3: CASSFFGELFF. The CDR3 region has the DNA TGTGCCAGCAGTTTTTTCGGGGAGCTGTTTTTT.

This clonotype was seen only a few times. The chain carries TRBV19 and TRBJ1-5; no definite D call. The CDR3 is 14 residues long. Trimming removed 0 bases from V and 7 bases from J, with 10 bases in between. The germline V gene encodes CDR1 LNHDA and CDR2 SQIVND (reference sequence). The CDR3, as DNA: TGTGCCAGTAGTATAGAGGAAGGGCTGCAGCCCCAGCATTTT. Its translation: CASSIEEGLQPQHF.

This clonotype was seen at least ten times. The genes are TRBV28 and TRBJ2-4; TRBD1 aligns across 7 bases. Germline CDR1 is MDHEN and CDR2 is SYDVKM. V trimming: 5 bases; J trimming: 0 bases; junction bases outside the gene matches: 13. This CDR3 region has 18 residues. The CDR3 loop is CASSPLDREKLAKNIQYF. CDR3 in DNA: TGTGCCAGCAGTCCACTTGACAGGGAGAAACTAGCCAAAAACATTCAGTACTTC.

In its sample, this clonotype was seen once. This chain joins TRBV6-5 and TRBJ1-5, with D tentatively TRBD1 (6 bases). Germline values: CDR1 MNHEY, CDR2 SVGAGI. The CDR3 is 14 residues long. Trimming took 7 bases from V and 0 from J, leaving 10 bases between them. The CDR3 coding sequence is TGTGCCAGCAAGGGGGGGGGTAGCAATCAGCCCCAGCATTTT. It yields the protein CASKGGGSNQPQHF.

V usage is TRBV6-5 and J usage is TRBJ1-2, with a weak D call TRBD1 (5 bases). V dropped 0 bases and J dropped 3 bases, with 14 bases sitting between them. Germline CDR1 and CDR2: MNHEY and SVGAGI. CDR3 size: 16 residues. The CDR3 loop reads CASSYSRGEEDYGYTF. The CDR3 DNA reads TGTGCCAGCAGTTACTCGAGGGGAGAGGAGGACTATGGCTACACCTTC.

This clonotype has more than one count but fewer than ten. The chain joins TRBV27 to TRBJ2-1, with 10 bases identical to TRBD1. Germline V gives CDR1 MNHEY, CDR2 SMNVEV (reference sequence). CDR3 length: 16 residues. V dropped 0 bases and J dropped 7; count of bases not matched to a gene: 6. CDR3 loop: CASSLSGTGVGNEQFF. The CDR3, as DNA: TGTGCCAGCAGTTTATCCGGGACAGGGGTTGGGAATGAGCAGTTCTTC.

The chain is built from TRBV4-2 and TRBJ2-1; TRBD2 might be the D (5 bases). Deletions cut 6 bases from V and 4 bases from J, with 13 bases between. The CDR3 loop spans 14 amino acids. Germline loops: CDR1 LGHNA, CDR2 YNFKEQ. In DNA form, the CDR3 reads TGTGCCAGCAGAGCGGACGGAGAATACAATGAGCAGTTCTTC. This codes for CASRADGEYNEQFF.

Only one count was recorded for this clonotype. The CDR3 nucleotides are TGCGCCAGCAGCCAAGTTTGGGGGACCAAAAACATTCAGTACTTC. It yields the protein CASSQVWGTKNIQYF. The chain carries TRBV4-3 and TRBJ2-4; D is tentatively TRBD1 or TRBD2 (5 bases each). Germline loops: CDR1 LGHNA, CDR2 YSLEER. V gave up 1 base and J gave up 2 bases, with 9 bases separating them. CDR3 length: 15 residues.